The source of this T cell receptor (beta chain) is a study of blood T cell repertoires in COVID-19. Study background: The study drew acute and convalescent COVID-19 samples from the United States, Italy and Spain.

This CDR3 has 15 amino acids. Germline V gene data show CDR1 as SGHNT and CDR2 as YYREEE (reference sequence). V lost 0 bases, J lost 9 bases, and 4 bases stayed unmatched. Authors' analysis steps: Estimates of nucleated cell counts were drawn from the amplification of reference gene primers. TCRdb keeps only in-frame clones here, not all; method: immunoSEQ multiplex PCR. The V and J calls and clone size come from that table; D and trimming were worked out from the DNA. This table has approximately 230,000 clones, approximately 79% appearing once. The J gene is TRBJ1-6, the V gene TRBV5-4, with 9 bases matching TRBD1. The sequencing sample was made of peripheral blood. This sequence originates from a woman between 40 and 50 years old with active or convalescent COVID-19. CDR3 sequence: CASSLVGQGLSPLHF. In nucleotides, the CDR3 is TGTGCCAGCAGCTTGGTGGGACAGGGTCTTTCACCCCTCCACTTT. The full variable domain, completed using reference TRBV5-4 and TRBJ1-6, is ETGVTQSPTHLIKTRGQQVTLRCSSQSGHNTVSWYQQALGQGPQFIFQYYREEENGRGNFPPRFSGLQFPNYSSELNVNALELDDSALYLCASSLVGQGLSPLHFGNGTRLTVT.